Listed here are 5 T cell receptor beta chains from one sample, sequenced in a study of blood T cell repertoires in COVID-19. Sequencing was performed with immunoSEQ multiplex PCR; in TCRdb, only in-frame clones are kept and a portion is missing. The sample has approximately 100,000 clones, 70% to 85% seen once. The specimen sequenced was peripheral blood. The receptors here all came from a man between 65 and 80 years old with active or convalescent COVID-19.

V usage is TRBV4-1 and J usage is TRBJ2-1; no clear D. Trimming stripped 1 base from V and 8 bases from J, with 15 bases between. CDR1 MGHRA and CDR2 YSYEKL come from the germline V gene. The CDR3 runs to 15 residues. In DNA, the CDR3 is TGCGCCAGCAGCCAAGTTAGCTCACCCGTCCATGAGCAGTTCTTC. Residues: CASSQVSSPVHEQFF.

V usage is TRBV10-1 and J usage is TRBJ2-7; 13 bases agree with TRBD2. The V segment lost 5 bases and the J segment 6 bases; nucleotides outside the gene matches: 10. The CDR3 is 16 residues long. Germline V gene lookup returns CDR1 WNHNN and CDR2 SYGVQD (reference sequence). CDR3 sequence reads: CASSTGLAGLRGEQYF. In DNA, the CDR3 is TGCGCCAGCAGTACGGGACTAGCGGGGCTTCGGGGCGAGCAGTACTTC.

The rearrangement uses TRBV11-3 and TRBJ1-1; D gene ambiguous. Germline V gene lookup returns CDR1 SGHNT and CDR2 YENEEA. The CDR3 runs 13 residues. Trimming cost V 3 bases and J 1 base, with 6 bases left between them. The CDR3 DNA sequence: TGTGCCAGCAGCTTGGAGGGGAACACTGAAGCTTTCTTT. It codes for CASSLEGNTEAFF.

The rearrangement uses TRBV4-1 and TRBJ1-2; 8 positions agree with TRBD1. The CDR3 is made up of 16 amino acids. Germline V CDR1 and CDR2: MGHRA, YSYEKL. J gave up 1 base and V 1 base, and 5 bases lay outside the gene matches. CDR3 protein: CASSQVDGQGNYGYTF. The CDR3 bases are TGCGCCAGCAGCCAAGTAGATGGACAGGGTAACTATGGCTACACCTTC.

V usage is TRBV30 and J usage is TRBJ2-7; D is undetermined. CDR1 is GTSNPN, CDR2 SVGIG, per germline (reference sequence). The ends were cut back, 0 bases at V and 3 bases at J, with 3 bases in the middle. CDR3 length: 11 amino acids. CDR3 nucleotide sequence: TGTGCCTGGAGTGTTAGCTACGAGCAGTACTTC. It yields the protein CAWSVSYEQYF.